A single sample is the source of the 15 T cell receptor beta chains below, sequenced in a study of blood T cell repertoires in COVID-19. The repertoire was sequenced with immunoSEQ multiplex PCR; TCRdb's copy has only in-frame clones and lacks some. Of about 50,000 clones listed, approximately 82% were seen once; the top ten hold around 6.1%. The sample taken for sequencing was peripheral blood. All receptors derive from a woman over 75 with acute or convalescent COVID-19.

V usage is TRBV14 and J usage is TRBJ2-5, with 7 bases fitting TRBD1. The CDR3 covers 14 residues. V was pared by 0 bases and J by 4 bases, with 2 bases of the junction left unmatched. Germline lookup yields CDR1 SGHDN and CDR2 FVKESK. This CDR3 is CASSQEYRGETQYF. The CDR3 region has the DNA TGTGCCAGCAGCCAAGAATACAGGGGAGAGACCCAGTACTTC.

The rearrangement uses TRBV5-4 and TRBJ1-2, with TRBD1 as a possible D gene (5 bases). CDR3 length: 15 residues. Trimming removed 3 bases at V and 3 bases at J, with 15 bases between. In germline, CDR1 is SGHNT, CDR2 YYREEE (reference sequence). CDR3 nucleotides: TGTGCCAGCAGCTCTCACAAGGAGGGGTACTATGGCTACACCTTC. This codes for CASSSHKEGYYGYTF.

The chain joins TRBV10-1 to TRBJ1-2; 7 bases align to TRBD1. Trimming cost V 0 bases and J 4 bases; bases outside gene matches: 2. Germline V gene lookup returns CDR1 WNHNN and CDR2 SYGVQD (reference sequence). The CDR3 has 14 amino acids. The CDR3 loop is CASSESSGGYGYTF. The CDR3 bases are TGCGCCAGCAGTGAGTCGTCAGGGGGCTATGGCTACACCTTC.

The rearrangement joins TRBV6-1 to TRBJ1-2; D remains unclear. Trimming removed 5 bases from V and 2 bases from J, with 3 bases in between. Germline V CDR1 and CDR2: MNHNS, SASEGT. The CDR3 covers 11 residues. Written as DNA, the CDR3 is TGTGCCAGCAGTCTCAACTATGGCTACACCTTC. It specifies CASSLNYGYTF.

J is TRBJ1-1 and V is TRBV12-5; D ambiguous. Trimming cost V 2 bases and J 1 base, with 8 bases left between them. Germline V lookup: CDR1 LGHNT, CDR2 FRNRAP. This CDR3 has 14 residues. The CDR3 protein is CASGLQSANTEAFF. The CDR3 nucleotides are TGTGCTAGTGGTTTGCAAAGCGCGAACACTGAAGCTTTCTTT.

Only one count was recorded for this clone. The rearrangement joins TRBV6-2 or TRBV6-3 to TRBJ2-7; 14 nucleotides match TRBD2. The trim removed 6 bases at V and 5 bases at J, leaving 9 bases unmatched. The germline CDR1 and CDR2 sequences are MNHEY and SVGEGT. The CDR3 extends over 16 amino acids. As DNA, the CDR3 is TGTGCCAGCAGCCGCGGACTAGCGGGGGGATGGAACGAGCAGTACTTC. Translated: CASSRGLAGGWNEQYF.

The chain employs TRBV19 and TRBJ1-1; TRBD1 matches 8 bases. The CDR3 contains 16 residues. The V gene's germline CDR1 is LNHDA and CDR2 SQIVND (reference sequence). The V and J ends lost 5 bases and 0 bases, in that order; junction bases with no gene match: 8. As DNA, the CDR3 is TGTGCCAGTAGTCGGACTTTGGGACAGGTGAACACTGAAGCTTTCTTT. This encodes CASSRTLGQVNTEAFF.

The chain carries TRBV24-1 and TRBJ1-1, with 8 bases identical to TRBD1. Germline CDR1 and CDR2: KGHDR and SFDVKD. CDR3 length equals 13 residues. The V gene end was trimmed by 4 bases and the J gene end by 4 bases; junction bases not matched to a gene: 1. CDR3 in DNA: TGTGCCACCAGTGACGACAGGGGCACTGAAGCTTTCTTT. It encodes CATSDDRGTEAFF.

The chain combines TRBV5-1 with TRBJ2-2, with TRBD2 matching over 9 bases. V lost 1 base and J lost 1; bases outside the gene matches: 8. Looked up from germline, CDR1 is SGHRS and CDR2 is YFSETQ. The CDR3 contains 18 residues. The CDR3 coding sequence is TGCGCCAGCAGCTTGTCAGCGGGGGGTCAACGGAACACCGGGGAGCTGTTTTTT. As protein: CASSLSAGGQRNTGELFF.

This clone turned up a few times. The V and J genes are TRBV10-3 and TRBJ2-1; D is undetermined. Trimming took 2 bases from V and 10 from J, leaving 9 bases between them. CDR1 and CDR2 from the germline V gene are ENHRY and SYGVKD. The CDR3 runs to 12 residues. In nucleotides, the CDR3 is TGTGCCATCAGTGAGAACATCCGAGAGCAGTTCTTC. The encoded protein is CAISENIREQFF.

This chain joins TRBV11-2 and TRBJ2-3; D is unresolved. Germline V gene data show CDR1 as SGHAT and CDR2 as FQNNGV. Between the trimmed V and J ends, which lost 6 bases and 2 bases, there was a span of 15 bases. This CDR3 has 15 residues. CDR3 sequence reads: CASRLGQATTDTQYF. In nucleotides, the CDR3 is TGTGCCAGCAGGCTTGGGCAGGCAACCACAGATACGCAGTATTTT.

The chain carries TRBV5-1 and TRBJ1-4; 7 bases align to TRBD1. This CDR3 contains 12 residues. The V gene's germline CDR1 is SGHRS and CDR2 YFSETQ. V shed 4 bases and J 8 bases; nucleotides not matched to a gene: 2. DNA for the CDR3: TGCGCCAGCAGCGTGGACAGGGAAAAACTGTTTTTT. It specifies CASSVDREKLFF.

The CDR3 region is CASSLEGLGSGELFF. CDR3 bases: TGTGCCAGCAGCTTAGAGGGACTAGGGTCCGGGGAGCTGTTTTTT. The gene calls are TRBV11-2 and TRBJ2-2, with 8 bases matching TRBD2. V trimming: 0 bases; J trimming: 6 bases; junction bases outside the gene matches: 3. The CDR3 contains 15 residues. The V gene's germline CDR1 is SGHAT and CDR2 FQNNGV.

The chain carries TRBV19 and TRBJ2-2, with a possible D match to TRBD1 (6 bases). Germline V CDR1 and CDR2: LNHDA, SQIVND (reference sequence). The ends were cut back, 7 bases at V and 8 bases at J, with 20 bases in the middle. This CDR3 contains 15 residues. The CDR3 protein is CASIGVQGPWGELFF. CDR3 DNA: TGTGCCAGTATCGGGGTTCAGGGGCCGTGGGGGGAGCTGTTTTTT. The complete variable domain, with remaining parts taken from reference TRBV19 and TRBJ2-2, reads DGGITQSPKYLFRKEGQNVTLSCEQNLNHDAMYWYRQDPGQGLRLIYYSQIVNDFQKGDIAEGYSVSREKKESFPLTVTSAQKNPTAFYLCASIGVQGPWGELFFGEGSRLTVL.

The chain joins TRBV4-1 to TRBJ2-1; tentative D call: TRBD1 (5 bases). CDR3 length equals 17 residues. Germline CDR1 is MGHRA and CDR2 is YSYEKL. Trimming removed 0 bases at V and 2 bases at J, with 14 bases between. Here the CDR3 DNA reads TGCGCCAGCAGCCAAGATTGGATCAGGGTCCCCTACAATGAGCAGTTCTTC. Protein product: CASSQDWIRVPYNEQFF.